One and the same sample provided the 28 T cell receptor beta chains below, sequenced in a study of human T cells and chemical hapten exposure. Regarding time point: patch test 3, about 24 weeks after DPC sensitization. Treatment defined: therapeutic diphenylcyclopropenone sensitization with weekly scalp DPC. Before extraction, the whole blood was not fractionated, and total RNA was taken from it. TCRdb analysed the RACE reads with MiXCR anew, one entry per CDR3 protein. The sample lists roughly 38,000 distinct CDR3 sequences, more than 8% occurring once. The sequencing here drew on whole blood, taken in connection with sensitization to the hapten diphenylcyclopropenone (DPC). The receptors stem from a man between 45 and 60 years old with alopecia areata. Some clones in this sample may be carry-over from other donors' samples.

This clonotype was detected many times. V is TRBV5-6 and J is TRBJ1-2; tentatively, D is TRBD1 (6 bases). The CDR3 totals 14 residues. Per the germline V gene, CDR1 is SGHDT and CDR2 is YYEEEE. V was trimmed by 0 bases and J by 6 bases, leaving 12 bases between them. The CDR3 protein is CASSLGGRRDGYTF. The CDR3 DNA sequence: TGTGCCAGCAGCTTGGGGGGGCGCAGGGATGGCTACACCTTC.

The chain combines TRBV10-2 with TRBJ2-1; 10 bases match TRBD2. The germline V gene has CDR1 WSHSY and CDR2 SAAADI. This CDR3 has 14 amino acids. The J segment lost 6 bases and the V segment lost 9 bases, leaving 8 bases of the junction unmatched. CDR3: CASCLAGEGNEQFF. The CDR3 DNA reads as TGCGCCAGTTGTCTAGCGGGAGAGGGCAATGAGCAGTTCTTC.

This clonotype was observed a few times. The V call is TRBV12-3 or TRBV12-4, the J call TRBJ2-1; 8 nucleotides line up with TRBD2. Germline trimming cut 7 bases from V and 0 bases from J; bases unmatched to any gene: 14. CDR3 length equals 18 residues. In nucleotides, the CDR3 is TGTGCCAGCACTCCCGGAGCGGGAGTGGGGAGCTCCTACAATGAGCAGTTCTTC. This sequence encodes CASTPGAGVGSSYNEQFF.

The CDR3 spells CASSRGQGNEKLFF. The CDR3 region has the DNA TGTGCCAGCAGCCGGGGACAGGGGAACGAAAAACTGTTTTTT. The chain has TRBV11-2 and TRBJ1-4, with TRBD1 identical over 10 bases. V trimming: 5 bases; J trimming: 8 bases; junction bases outside the gene matches: 5. This CDR3 spans 14 amino acids. Germline-derived CDR1 and CDR2 are SGHAT and FQNNGV.

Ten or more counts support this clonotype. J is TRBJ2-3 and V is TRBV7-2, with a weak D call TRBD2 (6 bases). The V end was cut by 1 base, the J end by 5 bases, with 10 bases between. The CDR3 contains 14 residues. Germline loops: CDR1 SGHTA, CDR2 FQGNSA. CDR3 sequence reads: CASSLGLDGDTQYF. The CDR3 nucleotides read TGTGCCAGCAGCTTAGGACTAGATGGAGATACGCAGTATTTT.

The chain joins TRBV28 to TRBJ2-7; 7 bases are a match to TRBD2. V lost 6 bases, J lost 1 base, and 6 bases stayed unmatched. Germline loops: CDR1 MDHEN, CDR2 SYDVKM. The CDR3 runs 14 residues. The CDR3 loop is CASRLLAESYEQYF. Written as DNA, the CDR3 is TGTGCCAGCAGACTGCTAGCGGAATCCTACGAGCAGTACTTC. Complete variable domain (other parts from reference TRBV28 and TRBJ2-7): DVKVTQSSRYLVKRTGEKVFLECVQDMDHENMFWYRQDPGLGLRLIYFSYDVKMKEKGDIPEGYSVSREKKERFSLILESASTNQTSMYLCASRLLAESYEQYFGPGTRLTVT.

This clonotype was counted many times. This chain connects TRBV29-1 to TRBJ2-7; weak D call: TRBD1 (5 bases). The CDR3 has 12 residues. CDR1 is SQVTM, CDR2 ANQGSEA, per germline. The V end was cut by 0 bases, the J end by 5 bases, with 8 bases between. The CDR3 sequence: CSVEEVGDEQYF. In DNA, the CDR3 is TGCAGCGTTGAAGAAGTAGGGGACGAGCAGTACTTC.

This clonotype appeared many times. The CDR3 protein is CASSPMGSGSTDTQYF. The CDR3 DNA reads as TGTGCCAGCAGCCCCATGGGGAGTGGGAGCACAGATACGCAGTATTTT. V is TRBV7-2 and J is TRBJ2-3; weak D call: TRBD2 (5 bases). The germline V gene has CDR1 SGHTA and CDR2 FQGNSA. The CDR3 sequence is 16 residues long. The V gene lost 5 bases and the J gene lost 0 bases, with 15 bases spanning the gap. Full variable domain (remainder filled in from reference TRBV7-2 and TRBJ2-3): GAGVSQSPSNKVTEKGKDVELRCDPISGHTALYWYRQSLGQGLEFLIYFQGNSAPDKSGLPSDRFSAERTGGSVSTLTIQRTQQEDSAVYLCASSPMGSGSTDTQYFGPGTRLTVL.

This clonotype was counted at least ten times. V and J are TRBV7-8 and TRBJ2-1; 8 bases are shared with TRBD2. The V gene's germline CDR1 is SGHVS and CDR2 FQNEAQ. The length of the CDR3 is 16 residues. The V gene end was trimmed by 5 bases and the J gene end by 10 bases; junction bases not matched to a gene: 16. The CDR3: CASSARGGLGNMEQFF. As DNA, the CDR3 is TGTGCCAGCAGCGCTAGGGGGGGACTAGGGAATATGGAGCAGTTCTTC. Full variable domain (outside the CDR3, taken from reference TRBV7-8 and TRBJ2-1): GAGVSQSPRYKVAKRGQDVALRCDPISGHVSLFWYQQALGQGPEFLTYFQNEAQLDKSGLPSDRFFAERPEGSVSTLKIQRTQQEDSAVYLCASSARGGLGNMEQFFGPGTRLTVL.

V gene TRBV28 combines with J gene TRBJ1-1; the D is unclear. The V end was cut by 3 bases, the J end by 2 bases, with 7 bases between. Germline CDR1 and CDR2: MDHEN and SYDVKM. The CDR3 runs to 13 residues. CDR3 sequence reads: CASSFVSNTEAFF. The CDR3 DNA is TGTGCCAGCAGTTTTGTGTCCAACACTGAAGCTTTCTTT.

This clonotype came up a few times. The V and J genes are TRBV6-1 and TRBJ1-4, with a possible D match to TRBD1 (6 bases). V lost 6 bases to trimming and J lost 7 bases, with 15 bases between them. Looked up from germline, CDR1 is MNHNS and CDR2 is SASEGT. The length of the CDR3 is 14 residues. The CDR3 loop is CASRLNRDGEKLFF. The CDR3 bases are TGTGCCAGCAGATTAAACAGGGACGGTGAAAAACTGTTTTTT.

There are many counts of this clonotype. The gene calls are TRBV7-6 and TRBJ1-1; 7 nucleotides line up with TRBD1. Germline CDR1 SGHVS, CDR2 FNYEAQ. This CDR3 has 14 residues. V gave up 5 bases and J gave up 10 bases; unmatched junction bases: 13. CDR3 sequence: CASSPIDRVERAFF. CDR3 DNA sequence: TGTGCCAGCAGCCCGATAGACAGGGTGGAGCGAGCTTTCTTT.

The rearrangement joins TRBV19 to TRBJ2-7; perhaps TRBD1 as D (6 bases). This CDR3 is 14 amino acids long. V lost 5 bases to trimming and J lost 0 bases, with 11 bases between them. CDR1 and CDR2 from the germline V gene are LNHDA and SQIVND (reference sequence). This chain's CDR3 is CASSRTVNSYEQYF. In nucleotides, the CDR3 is TGTGCCAGTAGTCGGACAGTAAACTCCTACGAGCAGTACTTC.

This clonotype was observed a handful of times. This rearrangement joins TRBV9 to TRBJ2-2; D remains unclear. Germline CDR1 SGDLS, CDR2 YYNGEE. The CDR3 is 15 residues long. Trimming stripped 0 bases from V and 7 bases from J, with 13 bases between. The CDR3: CASSVGASINGELFF. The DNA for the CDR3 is TGTGCCAGCAGCGTAGGGGCGTCCATTAACGGGGAGCTGTTTTTT.

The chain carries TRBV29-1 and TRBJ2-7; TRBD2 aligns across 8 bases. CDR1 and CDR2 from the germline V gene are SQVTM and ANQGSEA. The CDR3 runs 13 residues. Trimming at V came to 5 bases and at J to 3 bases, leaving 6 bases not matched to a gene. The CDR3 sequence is CSVRREGLYEQYF. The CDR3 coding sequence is TGCAGCGTTCGACGGGAGGGCCTCTACGAGCAGTACTTC.

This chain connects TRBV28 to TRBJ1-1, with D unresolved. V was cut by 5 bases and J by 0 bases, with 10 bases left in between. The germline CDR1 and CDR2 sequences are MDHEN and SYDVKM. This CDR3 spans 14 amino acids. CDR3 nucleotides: TGTGCCAGCAGTCCGAGGAACCTGAACACTGAAGCTTTCTTT. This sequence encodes CASSPRNLNTEAFF. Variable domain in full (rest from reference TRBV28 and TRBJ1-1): DVKVTQSSRYLVKRTGEKVFLECVQDMDHENMFWYRQDPGLGLRLIYFSYDVKMKEKGDIPEGYSVSREKKERFSLILESASTNQTSMYLCASSPRNLNTEAFFGQGTRLTVV.

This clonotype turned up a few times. The CDR3 sequence is CASSLVPSGTTGELFF. The CDR3, as DNA: TGTGCCAGCAGCTTAGTGCCTAGCGGGACCACCGGGGAGCTGTTTTTT. The gene calls are TRBV7-8 and TRBJ2-2, with 9 nucleotides matching TRBD2. The CDR3 is made up of 16 amino acids. Per germline, CDR1 SGHVS and CDR2 FQNEAQ. The ends lost 1 base at V and 4 bases at J; junction bases unmatched: 4.

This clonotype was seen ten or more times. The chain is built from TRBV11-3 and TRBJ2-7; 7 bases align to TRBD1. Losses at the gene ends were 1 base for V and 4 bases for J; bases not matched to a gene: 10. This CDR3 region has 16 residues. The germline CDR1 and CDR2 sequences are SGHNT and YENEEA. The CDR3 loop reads CASSLGTGRGRYEQYF. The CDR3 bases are TGTGCCAGCAGCTTAGGGACAGGTCGCGGCAGATACGAGCAGTACTTC.

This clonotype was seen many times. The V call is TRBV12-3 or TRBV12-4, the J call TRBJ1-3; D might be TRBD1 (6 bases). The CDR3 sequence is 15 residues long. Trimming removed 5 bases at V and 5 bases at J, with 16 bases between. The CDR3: CASSTRTVRRNTIYF. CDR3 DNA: TGTGCCAGCAGTACGCGGACAGTCAGAAGAAACACCATATATTTT.

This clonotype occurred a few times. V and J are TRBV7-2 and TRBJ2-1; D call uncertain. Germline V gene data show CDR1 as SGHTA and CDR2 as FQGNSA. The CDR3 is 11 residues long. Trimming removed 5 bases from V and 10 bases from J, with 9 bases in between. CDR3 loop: CASSPIGEQFF. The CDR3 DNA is TGTGCCAGCAGCCCAATCGGGGAGCAGTTCTTC.

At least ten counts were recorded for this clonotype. CDR3 in DNA: TGTGCCAGCAGCCAAGAGGCTAGGCGCGGTGAGCAGTTCTTC. Translating gives CASSQEARRGEQFF. J is TRBJ2-1 and V is TRBV4-2; D not resolved. Trimming took 0 bases from V and 9 from J, leaving 12 bases between them. CDR1 LGHNA and CDR2 YNFKEQ come from the germline V gene. This CDR3 contains 14 residues.

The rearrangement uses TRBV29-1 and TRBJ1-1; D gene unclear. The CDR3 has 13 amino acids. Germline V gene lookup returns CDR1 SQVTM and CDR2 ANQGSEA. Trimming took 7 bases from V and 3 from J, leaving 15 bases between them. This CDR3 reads CSAPGQEDTEAFF. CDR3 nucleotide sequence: TGCAGCGCTCCCGGGCAGGAGGACACTGAAGCTTTCTTT.

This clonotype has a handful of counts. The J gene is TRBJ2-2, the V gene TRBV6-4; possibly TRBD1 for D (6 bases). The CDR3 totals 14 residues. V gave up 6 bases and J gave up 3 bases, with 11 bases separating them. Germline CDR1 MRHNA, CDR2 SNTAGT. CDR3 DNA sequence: TGTGCCAGCAGCCCAGAGGGGGACACCGGGGAGCTGTTTTTT. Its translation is CASSPEGDTGELFF.

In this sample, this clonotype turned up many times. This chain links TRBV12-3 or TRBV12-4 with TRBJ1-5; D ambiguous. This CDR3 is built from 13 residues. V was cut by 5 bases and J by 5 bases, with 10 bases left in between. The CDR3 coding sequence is TGTGCCAGCAGTCGCCAAGGCGATCAGCCCCAGCATTTT. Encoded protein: CASSRQGDQPQHF.

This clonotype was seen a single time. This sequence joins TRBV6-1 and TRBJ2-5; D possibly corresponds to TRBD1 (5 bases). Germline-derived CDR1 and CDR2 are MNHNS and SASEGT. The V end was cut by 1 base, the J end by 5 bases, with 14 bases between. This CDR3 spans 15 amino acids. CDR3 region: CASSEEQGTLETQYF. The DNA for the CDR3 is TGTGCCAGCAGTGAAGAGCAGGGCACCTTGGAGACCCAGTACTTC.

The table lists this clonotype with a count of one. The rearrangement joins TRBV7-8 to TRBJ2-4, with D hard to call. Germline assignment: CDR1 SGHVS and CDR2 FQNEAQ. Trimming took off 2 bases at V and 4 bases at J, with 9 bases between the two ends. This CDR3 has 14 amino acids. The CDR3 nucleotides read TGTGCCAGCAGCTTACCAGGACGAAAAAACATTCAGTACTTC. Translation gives CASSLPGRKNIQYF.

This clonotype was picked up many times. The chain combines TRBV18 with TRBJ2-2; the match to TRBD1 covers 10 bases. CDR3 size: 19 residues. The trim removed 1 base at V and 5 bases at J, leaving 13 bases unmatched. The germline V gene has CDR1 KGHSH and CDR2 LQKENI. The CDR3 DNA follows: TGTGCCAGCTCACCACTTAATCCGGGACAGGGGAGTCAAACCGGGGAGCTGTTTTTT. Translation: CASSPLNPGQGSQTGELFF. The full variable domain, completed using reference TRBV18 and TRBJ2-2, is NAGVMQNPRHLVRRRGQEARLRCSPMKGHSHVYWYRQLPEEGLKFMVYLQKENIIDESGMPKERFSAEFPKEGPSILRIQQVVRGDSAAYFCASSPLNPGQGSQTGELFFGEGSRLTVL.

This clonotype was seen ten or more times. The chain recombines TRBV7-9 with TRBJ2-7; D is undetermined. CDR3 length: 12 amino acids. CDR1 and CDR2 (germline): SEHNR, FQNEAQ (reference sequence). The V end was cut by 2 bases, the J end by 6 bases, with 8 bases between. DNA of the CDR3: TGTGCCAGCAGCTTACTCTCCGGCGAGCAGTACTTC. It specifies CASSLLSGEQYF.